These 20 T cell receptor beta chains came from one sample sequenced in a study of blood T cell repertoires in COVID-19. Method: immunoSEQ multiplex PCR; TCRdb's copy keeps in-frame clones and lacks some. This sample has 230,000 or so clones, with almost 90% found just once. Sequencing used peripheral blood. These receptors originate from an older woman with COVID-19, enrolled during active disease.

This chain uses TRBV6-6 with TRBJ1-3, with D perhaps TRBD1 (5 bases). The V end lost 7 bases, the J end lost 4 bases, and 20 bases lay between the germline ends. The CDR3 consists of 16 residues. The germline V gene encodes CDR1 MNHNY and CDR2 SVGAGI (reference sequence). The CDR3 DNA sequence: TGTGCCAGCACGGGGGGGGGTTATGTAGGAGGAAACACCATATATTTT. Translation: CASTGGGYVGGNTIYF.

The chain employs TRBV7-3 and TRBJ1-1; 8 nucleotides line up with TRBD1. Germline assignment: CDR1 SGHTA and CDR2 FQGTGA. This CDR3 region has 13 residues. V was clipped by 4 bases and J by 4 bases; unmatched bases: 2. The CDR3 DNA follows: TGTGCCAGCAGCTCAGGACAGGGCACTGAAGCTTTCTTT. Protein product: CASSSGQGTEAFF.

This clone was seen once. Within the sample, other DNA sequences also encode this same CDR3. J is TRBJ1-1 and V is TRBV7-3; D gene uncertain. Germline-derived CDR1 and CDR2 are SGHTA and FQGTGA. The length of the CDR3 is 13 residues. Between the trimmed V and J ends, which lost 3 bases and 1 base, there was a span of 6 bases. CDR3 nucleotides: TGTGCCAGCAGCTTCTCAGAGAACACTGAAGCTTTCTTT. Translation: CASSFSENTEAFF. The whole variable domain, filled in from reference TRBV7-3 and TRBJ1-1, reads GAGVSQTPSNKVTEKGKYVELRCDPISGHTALYWYRQSLGQGPEFLIYFQGTGAADDSGLPNDRFFAVRPEGSVSTLKIQRTERGDSAVYLCASSFSENTEAFFGQGTRLTVV.

This clone showed up just a few times. This chain joins TRBV6-6 and TRBJ1-5; D gene uncertain. Germline assignment: CDR1 MNHNY and CDR2 SVGAGI (reference sequence). CDR3 length: 14 amino acids. Trimming left V 2 bases short and J 3 bases short, with 8 bases between. The chain's CDR3 is CASSYPEDNQPQHF. CDR3 sequence (DNA): TGTGCCAGCAGTTACCCCGAGGACAATCAGCCCCAGCATTTT.

CDR3 nucleotide sequence: TGTGCCAGCAGCTTAGGCCCCTGGGGGGGATCAACTAATGAAAAACTGTTTTTT. Translating it yields CASSLGPWGGSTNEKLFF. The rearrangement uses TRBV11-2 and TRBJ1-4; TRBD1 is a possible D gene (5 bases). V dropped 1 base and J dropped 0 bases, with 15 bases sitting between them. The CDR3 loop spans 18 amino acids. Germline V gives CDR1 SGHAT, CDR2 FQNNGV.

The chain uses TRBV21-1 and TRBJ2-1; the D call of TRBD2 is as the table states it, not checked on the DNA. TRBV21-1 is classified as a pseudogene. This CDR3 is 14 amino acids long. CDR3 loop: CASSKGGSGIEQFF. The CDR3 DNA is TGTGCCAGCAGCAAAGGGGGTAGCGGGATTGAGCAGTTCTTC.

This clone was seen a handful of times. The V and J genes are TRBV5-1 and TRBJ1-5; D is perhaps TRBD1 (6 bases). In germline, CDR1 is SGHRS, CDR2 YFSETQ. The CDR3 runs to 14 residues. V lost 2 bases to trimming and J lost 4 bases, with 10 bases between them. For the CDR3, the DNA is TGCGCCAGCAGCTTAGGGGGGGCAAATCAGCCCCAGCATTTT. Translated, it gives CASSLGGANQPQHF.

The chain carries TRBV7-6 and TRBJ2-2, with a possible D match to TRBD1 (6 bases). The length of the CDR3 is 15 residues. The V and J ends lost 6 bases and 1 base respectively, with 12 bases between them. Germline values: CDR1 SGHVS, CDR2 FNYEAQ. The DNA of the CDR3 is TGTGCCAGCAGACTCGCGGACAGGAACACCGGGGAGCTGTTTTTT. Protein: CASRLADRNTGELFF.

In its sample, this clone was seen once. V usage is TRBV12-3 or TRBV12-4 and J usage is TRBJ2-1; D remains ambiguous. V lost 0 bases, J lost 8 bases, and 8 bases lay in between. CDR3 length: 13 residues. CDR3 DNA: TGTGCCAGCAGTTTAGCGTCCCCGTATGAGCAGTTCTTC. Protein sequence: CASSLASPYEQFF.

The chain combines TRBV5-4 with TRBJ2-2; the match to TRBD2 covers 8 bases. Losses at the gene ends were 4 bases for V and 1 base for J; bases not matched to a gene: 6. From germline, CDR1 is SGHNT and CDR2 YYREEE (reference sequence). The CDR3 is made up of 16 amino acids. This CDR3 is CASSRALAENTGELFF. The CDR3 region has the DNA TGTGCCAGCAGCCGCGCACTAGCGGAGAACACCGGGGAGCTGTTTTTT. Supplemented by reference TRBV5-4 and TRBJ2-2, the full variable domain reads ETGVTQSPTHLIKTRGQQVTLRCSSQSGHNTVSWYQQALGQGPQFIFQYYREEENGRGNFPPRFSGLQFPNYSSELNVNALELDDSALYLCASSRALAENTGELFFGEGSRLTVL.

This chain uses TRBV7-2 with TRBJ2-3, with 13 nucleotides matching TRBD2. Germline V lookup: CDR1 SGHTA, CDR2 FQGNSA. After removal of 5 bases from V and 6 bases from J, the junction contained 5 bases not matched to a gene. This CDR3 has 15 residues. The CDR3 loop is CASSLGGLAGDTQYF. DNA of the CDR3: TGTGCCAGCAGCCTGGGGGGACTAGCGGGGGATACGCAGTATTTT.

V usage is TRBV9 and J usage is TRBJ2-3, with no clear D. The CDR3 sequence is 15 residues long. Trimming removed 4 bases from V and 0 bases from J, with 12 bases in between. The germline gives CDR1 SGDLS, CDR2 YYNGEE. The CDR3 is CASSPSSRSTDTQYF. In DNA form, the CDR3 reads TGTGCCAGCAGCCCGAGTAGCAGAAGCACAGATACGCAGTATTTT.

The gene calls are TRBV6-1 and TRBJ1-5; D is uncertain. The CDR3 has 13 amino acids. The V end lost 1 base, the J end lost 10 bases, and 11 bases lay between the germline ends. The germline gives CDR1 MNHNS, CDR2 SASEGT. The CDR3 loop is CASSEVTGVPQHF. As DNA, the CDR3 is TGTGCCAGCAGTGAAGTCACGGGAGTCCCCCAGCATTTT.

This rearrangement joins TRBV15 to TRBJ1-4, with a possible D match to TRBD1 (5 bases). V was trimmed by 0 bases and J by 5 bases, leaving 10 bases between them. The CDR3 is 15 residues long. Looked up from germline, CDR1 is LNHNV and CDR2 is YYDKDF (reference sequence). The CDR3 nucleotides read TGTGCCACCAGCAGAGATGGGGGGAGGAATGAAAAACTGTTTTTT. Encoded protein: CATSRDGGRNEKLFF. Drawing the rest from reference TRBV15 and TRBJ1-4, the complete variable domain is DAMVIQNPRYQVTQFGKPVTLSCSQTLNHNVMYWYQQKSSQAPKLLFHYYDKDFNNEADTPDNFQSRRPNTSFCFLDIRSPGLGDTAMYLCATSRDGGRNEKLFFGSGTQLSVL.

The chain has TRBV29-1 and TRBJ2-5; a possible D gene is TRBD2 (7 bases). Trimming removed 5 bases from V and 2 bases from J, with 15 bases in between. The CDR3 totals 14 residues. Germline assignment: CDR1 SQVTM and CDR2 ANQGSEA. CDR3 sequence reads: CSVLRGATQETQYF. CDR3 nucleotide sequence: TGCAGCGTTCTTCGGGGGGCGACTCAAGAGACCCAGTACTTC.

The chain recombines TRBV2 with TRBJ2-3; 10 bases are shared with TRBD1. V shed 5 bases and J 5 bases; nucleotides not matched to a gene: 7. This CDR3 is 15 amino acids long. Germline-derived CDR1 and CDR2 are SNHLY and FYNNEI. The chain's CDR3 is CASSPDRGRGDTQYF. CDR3 in DNA: TGTGCCAGCAGTCCAGACAGGGGGCGTGGAGATACGCAGTATTTT.

The genes are TRBV7-9 and TRBJ1-5; possible D gene TRBD1, 5 bases. Deletions cut 9 bases from V and 2 bases from J, with 14 bases between. The V gene's germline CDR1 is SEHNR and CDR2 FQNEAQ (reference sequence). This CDR3 contains 14 residues. In nucleotides, the CDR3 is TGTGCCAGTAGCGGGGGGGATGGCAATCAGCCCCAGCATTTT. This translates into CASSGGDGNQPQHF. Full variable domain (rest looked up from reference TRBV7-9 and TRBJ1-5): DTGVSQNPRHKITKRGQNVTFRCDPISEHNRLYWYRQTLGQGPEFLTYFQNEAQLEKSRLLSDRFSAERPKGSFSTLEIQRTEQGDSAMYLCASSGGDGNQPQHFGDGTRLSIL.

In this sample, this clone turned up once. The V gene is TRBV5-4, the J gene TRBJ1-1; tentative D call: TRBD1 (6 bases). Trimming took 5 bases from V and 1 from J, leaving 24 bases between them. CDR3 size: 18 residues. Germline CDR1 is SGHNT and CDR2 is YYREEE (reference sequence). The CDR3 loop reads CASSDPNRVWHSNTEAFF. CDR3 sequence (DNA): TGTGCCAGCAGTGACCCTAACAGGGTTTGGCACTCGAACACTGAAGCTTTCTTT.

The V gene is TRBV27, the J gene TRBJ1-6; 11 nucleotides match TRBD1. The CDR3 extends over 20 amino acids. From germline, CDR1 is MNHEY and CDR2 SMNVEV (reference sequence). The trim removed 5 bases at V and 0 bases at J, leaving 12 bases unmatched. CDR3 sequence: CASSRLRDRGFRSYNSPLHF. As DNA, the CDR3 is TGTGCCAGCAGTAGGCTCCGGGACAGGGGGTTTCGCTCCTATAATTCACCCCTCCACTTT.

The CDR3 sequence is CASSRDRVANEKLFF. The DNA of the CDR3 is TGTGCCAGCAGCCGCGACAGGGTTGCTAATGAAAAACTGTTTTTT. The chain recombines TRBV27 with TRBJ1-4; 7 bases are shared with TRBD1. Per germline, CDR1 MNHEY and CDR2 SMNVEV (reference sequence). V shed 6 bases, J shed 3 bases, and the junction held 7 bases outside the gene matches. This CDR3 has 15 residues.